A selection of T cell receptor beta chains follows, all from one sample in a study of T cells in tumors after PD-1 blockade. Sequenced by immunoSEQ multiplex PCR; TCRdb stores in-frame clones only, minus some. The profile covers about 5,000 clones, with 80% to 85% appearing a single time and roughly 50% taken by the ten largest. The sequenced sample was PBMCs, obtained after anti-PD-1 therapy. These receptors were collected from a human donor with advanced basal cell or squamous cell carcinoma (not recorded which). Each CDR3 is given with its conserved first and last residue. A D gene is named only where the DNA matches it firmly. The size entry is marked missing in some rows and otherwise reads once, few, many or a size class.

V,size,J,D,CDR3,DNA
TRBV28,-,TRBJ2-5,-,CASSLLGGGQETQYF,TGTGCCAGCAGTTTGTTAGGGGGTGGCCAAGAGACCCAGTACTTC
TRBV19,-,TRBJ2-5,-,CASSRTQGITETQYF,TGTGCCAGTAGTAGAACACAGGGAATTACGGAGACCCAGTACTTC
TRBV19,once,TRBJ2-2,TRBD2,CASSALAGGPGTGELFF,TGTGCCAGTAGTGCACTAGCGGGGGGGCCGGGTACCGGGGAGCTGTTTTTT
TRBV5-1,-,TRBJ1-1,-,CASSFGGSEAFF,TGCGCCAGCAGCTTCGGGGGGAGTGAAGCTTTCTTT
TRBV5-1,few,TRBJ2-3,-,CASSFGNTQYF,TGCGCCAGCAGCTTTGGGAATACGCAGTATTTT
TRBV7-9,-,TRBJ1-4,-,CASSREGRGDEKLFF,TGTGCCAGCAGCCGAGAGGGCAGGGGAGACGAAAAACTGTTTTTT
TRBV10-3,-,TRBJ1-6,-,CAISAGVAYNSPLHF,TGTGCCATCAGTGCAGGGGTCGCCTATAATTCACCCCTCCACTTT
TRBV6-2/TRBV6-3,-,TRBJ1-6,-,CASTPDSYNSPLHF,TGTGCCAGCACCCCCGACAGCTATAATTCACCCCTCCACTTT
TRBV30,-,TRBJ1-1,-,CAWNYPDENTEAFF,TGTGCCTGGAACTACCCCGACGAGAACACTGAAGCTTTCTTT
TRBV7-2,-,TRBJ2-3,TRBD2,CASSLGGSGRTDTQYF,TGTGCCAGCAGCTTAGGTGGTAGCGGGCGCACAGATACGCAGTATTTT
TRBV7-9,few,TRBJ1-2,TRBD1,CASSIGTGEGRGYTF,TGTGCCAGCAGCATCGGGACAGGGGAAGGACGTGGCTACACCTTC
TRBV3-1/TRBV3-2,-,TRBJ2-5,-,CASSQAAGLLTQYF,TGTGCCAGCAGCCAAGCGGCGGGGCTGCTGACCCAGTACTTC
TRBV7-9,once,TRBJ2-7,-,CASSLEGSRRPYEQYF,TGTGCCAGCAGCTTAGAAGGCAGCCGCCGTCCCTACGAGCAGTACTTC
TRBV6-2/TRBV6-3,-,TRBJ2-3,-,CASSLEGTQYF,TGTGCCAGCAGTCTCGAGGGTACGCAGTATTTT
TRBV27,-,TRBJ2-5,TRBD1,CASSLGLNRGQETQYF,TGTGCCAGCAGTTTGGGGTTAAACAGGGGCCAAGAGACCCAGTACTTC
TRBV6-5,once,TRBJ1-2,TRBD1,CASSRTGGYGYTF,TGTGCCAGCAGCCGAACAGGGGGCTATGGCTACACCTTC
TRBV10-1,-,TRBJ2-2,-,CASSESIGANTGELFF,TGCGCCAGCAGTGAGTCGATTGGTGCGAACACCGGGGAGCTGTTTTTT
TRBV12-3/TRBV12-4,-,TRBJ1-5,-,CATGDSNQPQHF,TGTGCCACCGGGGATAGCAATCAGCCCCAGCATTTT
TRBV29-1,-,TRBJ2-5,-,CSVEEHQGVGETQYF,TGCAGCGTTGAAGAACATCAAGGGGTAGGGGAGACCCAGTACTTC
TRBV4-3,-,TRBJ1-2,TRBD1,CASSQEDRTGDYYGYTF,TGCGCCAGCAGCCAAGAAGATAGGACAGGGGACTACTATGGCTACACCTTC
TRBV3-1/TRBV3-2,-,TRBJ2-2,-,CASSQSGTTNTGELFF,TGTGCCAGCAGCCAAAGTGGAACAACGAACACCGGGGAGCTGTTTTTT
TRBV11-3,-,TRBJ2-3,-,CASSLGGGGTDTQYF,TGTGCCAGCAGCTTAGGGGGCGGGGGCACAGATACGCAGTATTTT
TRBV19,-,TRBJ2-1,-,CASSIAHEQFF,TGTGCCAGTAGTATAGCTCATGAGCAGTTCTTC
TRBV6-6,-,TRBJ1-5,-,CASRSSREGRGQPQHF,TGTGCCAGCAGATCTTCCCGAGAGGGGAGAGGTCAGCCCCAGCATTTT
TRBV15,medium-sized,TRBJ2-4,-,CATSRGVGGNIQYF,TGTGCCACCAGCAGGGGGGTAGGGGGTAACATTCAGTACTTC
TRBV4-1,-,TRBJ2-2,TRBD2,CASSQGRTSPGELFF,TGCGCCAGCAGCCAAGGGAGGACTAGTCCCGGGGAGCTGTTTTTT
TRBV27,-,TRBJ2-6,-,CASSLLSRVGSGANVLTF,TGTGCCAGCAGTTTATTGTCCAGGGTAGGATCTGGGGCCAACGTCCTGACTTTC
TRBV5-1,-,TRBJ1-2,-,CASSQTGSHGYTF,TGCGCCAGCAGCCAAACAGGGTCTCATGGCTACACCTTC
TRBV30,-,TRBJ1-1,TRBD1,CAWSADRENTEAFF,TGTGCCTGGAGTGCCGACAGGGAGAACACTGAAGCTTTCTTT
TRBV5-1,-,TRBJ2-3,TRBD2,CASSTGLAGGTDTQYF,TGCGCCAGCAGCACGGGACTAGCGGGGGGCACAGATACGCAGTATTTT
TRBV10-3,-,TRBJ2-1,TRBD2,CAISELAGGPNEQFF,TGTGCCATCAGTGAACTCGCGGGGGGCCCAAATGAGCAGTTCTTC
TRBV4-2,-,TRBJ1-6,-,CASSQDRGYNSPLHF,TGTGCCAGCAGCCAAGATCGAGGGTATAATTCACCCCTCCACTTT
TRBV19,-,TRBJ1-1,-,CASSVLGTEAFF,TGTGCCAGTAGTGTCCTAGGCACTGAAGCTTTCTTT
TRBV28,once,TRBJ2-7,TRBD2,CASTPRGGSYEQYF,TGTGCCAGCACCCCGCGGGGGGGCTCCTACGAGCAGTACTTC
TRBV7-2,-,TRBJ2-3,TRBD2,CASSVAGRNTDTQYF,TGTGCCAGCAGCGTAGCGGGGAGAAACACAGATACGCAGTATTTT
TRBV6-2/TRBV6-3,-,TRBJ2-1,TRBD2,CASSSLMGLAGDNEQFF,TGTGCCAGCAGTTCCTTAATGGGACTAGCGGGGGACAATGAGCAGTTCTTC
TRBV5-1,once,TRBJ2-1,-,CASSLGFAYNEQFF,TGCGCCAGCAGCTTGGGGTTCGCTTACAATGAGCAGTTCTTC
TRBV19,-,TRBJ2-7,-,CASTGTDSSSKQYF,TGTGCCAGTACCGGGACGGATTCGTCGAGCAAGCAGTACTTC
TRBV10-1,-,TRBJ2-3,-,CASSDRSGPSTDTQYF,TGCGCCAGCAGTGATCGGTCGGGCCCTAGCACAGATACGCAGTATTTT
TRBV5-4,few,TRBJ1-5,-,CASSRPGGDQPQHF,TGTGCCAGCAGCCGCCCGGGAGGGGATCAGCCCCAGCATTTT
TRBV19,-,TRBJ2-1,TRBD2,CASSAGLAGERPFF,TGTGCCAGTAGTGCGGGACTAGCGGGGGAGAGACCGTTCTTC
TRBV27,-,TRBJ2-1,-,CASSLFPGSEQFF,TGTGCCAGCAGTTTATTTCCCGGGTCTGAGCAGTTCTTC
TRBV5-4,few,TRBJ2-1,-,CASSFVGIDEQFF,TGTGCCAGCAGCTTTGTGGGGATTGATGAGCAGTTCTTC
TRBV6-2/TRBV6-3,-,TRBJ2-1,TRBD2,CASSSIRGTSGGAGKKNEQFF,TGTGCCAGCAGTTCCATCCGCGGGACTAGCGGGGGGGCAGGGAAGAAGAATGAGCAGTTCTTC
TRBV10-3,-,TRBJ2-1,TRBD2,CAIRAGTSGAGSSYNEQFF,TGTGCCATCAGGGCCGGGACTAGCGGGGCTGGGAGTTCCTACAATGAGCAGTTCTTC
TRBV5-6,-,TRBJ1-6,-,CASSLGSRVRTPLHF,TGTGCCAGCAGCTTGGGAAGCAGGGTCCGCACACCCCTCCACTTT
TRBV18,-,TRBJ2-1,-,CASSRQPFSTNEQFF,TGTGCCAGCTCTCGACAGCCCTTTTCTACCAATGAGCAGTTCTTC
TRBV28,few,TRBJ2-3,-,CASSFLSGTDTQYF,TGTGCCAGCAGTTTTTTGTCGGGCACAGATACGCAGTATTTT
TRBV7-2,-,TRBJ1-1,TRBD1,CASSFGTGGYTEAFF,TGTGCCAGCAGCTTCGGGACAGGGGGGTACACTGAAGCTTTCTTT
TRBV7-8,-,TRBJ1-6,-,CASSTAVRGNRNSPLHF,TGTGCCAGCAGCACAGCGGTCAGGGGAAATAGAAATTCACCCCTCCACTTT
TRBV5-1,-,TRBJ2-1,TRBD1,CASSLDRGWNEQFF,TGCGCCAGCAGCCTGGACAGGGGGTGGAATGAGCAGTTCTTC
TRBV19,-,TRBJ1-1,-,CASSIRGANTEAFF,TGTGCCAGTAGTATACGGGGGGCGAACACTGAAGCTTTCTTT